This is a list of T cell receptor beta chains from one sample in a study of cytomegalovirus exposure and HLA in healthy donors. Data came from immunoSEQ multiplex PCR; TCRdb stores just in-frame clones and leaves some out. Seen here are roughly 250,000 clones, more than 75% observed once, and the top ten hold roughly 1.2%. The sequenced sample was PBMCs. These receptors were obtained from a woman in her 30s in good health and CMV-seropositive. CDR3s include the opening cysteine and the closing phenylalanine or tryptophan.

TRBJ1-5	TRBV5-1	CASSLGSGTPSNQPQHF
TRBJ1-2	TRBV19	CASSTPPKKPGTLGDGYTF
TRBJ2-7	TRBV28	CASRRDRPDEQYF
TRBJ2-7	TRBV6-1	CAVPQGTNYEQYF
TRBJ2-7	TRBV10-1	CASSGSDRPSSYEQYF
TRBJ2-1	TRBV7-2	CASGVAGLSYNEQFF
TRBJ2-7	TRBV25-1	CASSESTGGPYEQYF
TRBJ2-5	TRBV18	CASSPPGQETQYF
TRBJ2-7	TRBV25-1	CASSRTVAGQSYEQYF
TRBJ2-7	TRBV27	CASSFVGAPYEQYF
TRBJ1-4	TRBV18	CASSPDRAGGREKLFF
TRBJ2-5	TRBV5-6	CASTLGTSETQYF
TRBJ2-7	TRBV30	CAAEQTGDEQYF
TRBJ2-7	TRBV9	CASTYDAGEGKQYF
TRBJ1-2	TRBV18	CASSPTPLSPSAGGYGYTF
TRBJ2-7	TRBV11-2	CASNPGRVSYEQYF
TRBJ2-1	TRBV18	CASSPGTSGRSEQFF
TRBJ1-1	TRBV25-1	CASSDVGTGLAEAFF
TRBJ2-1	TRBV10-3	CAIDAGTGARNEQFF
TRBJ1-4	TRBV5-3	CARSLAREGGMKKLFF
TRBJ2-5	TRBV11-3	CASSRGIAGASQETQYF
TRBJ2-1	TRBV7-6	CASSSHKRELNEQFF
TRBJ1-1	TRBV11-2	CASSFVVPPQAFF
TRBJ1-2	TRBV19	CASTGDRVTSYTF
TRBJ2-5	TRBV10-3	CAISESAGGGETQYF
TRBJ2-2	TRBV21-1	CASSHGTGGNTGELFF
TRBJ1-5	TRBV5-4	CASSLGGPDSNQPQHF
TRBJ2-7	TRBV29-1	CSANRDSSYEQYF
TRBJ2-1	TRBV10-3	CAIEGTSGSSNEQFF
TRBJ1-2	TRBV11-2	CASSLTAGYGYTF
TRBJ1-5	TRBV28	CASSLGRVYQPQHF
TRBJ1-1	TRBV25-1	CASTSGVWQGTEAFF
TRBJ2-3	TRBV30	CAWFRDNPSSTDTQYF
TRBJ2-1	TRBV11-2	CASSLGAGSYNEQFF
TRBJ1-5	TRBV6-1	CASIWDRGTQPQHF
TRBJ1-5	TRBV7-6	CASSLLSGSQPQHF
TRBJ2-2	TRBV10-2	CASRPPGGTFTGELFF
TRBJ2-1	TRBV20-1	CSARDSLNQFF
TRBJ2-1	TRBV7-9	CASSLGLAYYNEQFF
TRBJ2-7	TRBV5-8	CASSRIQGASYEQYF
TRBJ1-2	TRBV5-1	CASSLVVGQGISYTF
TRBJ2-1	TRBV5-1	CASSSYGGRGDNEQFF
TRBJ2-7	TRBV11-2	CASSLVRASSYEQYF
TRBJ2-7	TRBV6-1	CASSEPGQGSYEQYF
TRBJ2-1	TRBV5-1	CASSSNYNEQFF
TRBJ2-5	TRBV19	CASSSGLPVWTQYF
TRBJ2-5	TRBV6-1	CASSEGFRFFESQETQYF
TRBJ2-1	TRBV5-6	CASSFRVSSYNEQFF
TRBJ2-2	TRBV5-4	CASSYPGGGTGELFF
TRBJ2-7	TRBV27	CASSSRPGQGTPLVQYF
TRBJ1-3	TRBV7-9	CASSLSAYSGNTIYF
TRBJ1-1	TRBV7-3	CASSRDRNTEAFF
TRBJ2-3	TRBV5-4	CASSGGLAQDTQYF
TRBJ2-7	TRBV29-1	CSVTWTGEGEQYF
TRBJ2-5	TRBV6-6	CASSYSTGGGETQYF
TRBJ2-5	TRBV6-1	CASTLAWAQYF
TRBJ2-2	TRBV5-1	CASSPPAGGGGELFF